This T cell receptor beta chain was documented in a study of blood T cell repertoires in COVID-19 (dated by TCRdb to 2019 to 2021). For the study in its entirety: Samples from collaborators originated in the United States, Italy and Spain and spanned both the acute and convalescent phases of COVID-19. The prospective study material was composed of cDNA or gDNA derived from T cells, B-cell-depleted T cells, or PBMCs. Subjects who had been exposed to COVID-19, were actively infected with it, or had recovered from it provided the deeply sampled blood TCRbeta repertoires that made up the dataset. A freely available public database, intended as a resource for researchers studying the immune response to SARS-CoV-2, is where the repertoires were released. Samples were obtained from the ongoing ImmuneRACE study (first 160 participants) and from some 1,200 subjects provided by 6 global collaborators. The sample metadata nearly always contained a de-identified subject ID, COVID-19 status, age in years and sex. HLA class I and class II types, where available, came from metadata supplied by the sample provider rather than from assay-based typing.

Participants in the prospective study were aged about 18 to 89 years, lived in under 30 United States geographic areas, and enrolled through a virtual design. In the prospective study, cohorts were assigned on the basis of participant-reported clinical history obtained from a screening survey and a study questionnaire. Recovered participants in ImmuneRACE Cohort 3 were defined by two consecutive negative NP/OP PCR tests, clearance by a healthcare professional, or resolution of symptoms. In the prospective study, mobile phlebotomists collected whole blood, serum and a nasopharyngeal or oropharyngeal swab from each participant. Over an approximately two-month period, participants in the prospective study had the option of providing additional blood draws and questionnaires. Blood samples from the prospective study were shipped frozen or at room temperature prior to DNA extraction. TCRbeta CDR3 regions were amplified from genomic DNA using the immunoSEQ Assay, a bias-controlled multiplex PCR. The original methods were these. Within the assay, amplification of reference gene primers was used to estimate how many nucleated cells each sample contained. Sequence reads were collapsed and filtered to measure the absolute abundance of every unique TCRbeta CDR3 rearrangement. For each sample, productive Simpson clonality was calculated as the square root of Simpson's diversity index over productive rearrangements. TCRdb holds this immuneACCESS table with in-frame rearrangements only. Some clones are missing; in checked studies, unresolved V genes explain under half, and the rest has no known cause. V and J calls and clone size are given by that table; D and trimming were obtained from the DNA. For this sample the table gives over 350,000 clones, of which 85% to 90% were detected only once. The ten largest clones add up to roughly 1.2% of the sample.

The full study reports these points: How much clinical and demographic metadata was included differed by source and by participant, and the metadata was provided uncurated.

V drops 5 bases and J drops 0 bases, leaving 21 bases in between. The CDR3 holds 18 amino acids from the cysteine to the phenylalanine. The CDR3 DNA has 54 bases and is translated from base 1. The germline V gene (reference sequence) gives CDR1 as LGHDT and CDR2 as YNNKEL. Regarding this clone: Its antigen is currently not known. Per-base qualities were not stored, and no clone one base away is much larger.

The receptor was isolated from a woman younger than 35 who had recovered from COVID-19. Source material: PBMCs or T cells enriched from blood (not recorded which). This chain is built from TRBV3-1 (or the pseudogene TRBV3-2) and TRBJ2-3, with no reliable assignment of the D segment. The DNA is TGTGCCAGCAGCTATAGACTGACCGGAGCCACTAGCACAGATACGCAGTATTTT. It translates as CASSYRLTGATSTDTQYF.